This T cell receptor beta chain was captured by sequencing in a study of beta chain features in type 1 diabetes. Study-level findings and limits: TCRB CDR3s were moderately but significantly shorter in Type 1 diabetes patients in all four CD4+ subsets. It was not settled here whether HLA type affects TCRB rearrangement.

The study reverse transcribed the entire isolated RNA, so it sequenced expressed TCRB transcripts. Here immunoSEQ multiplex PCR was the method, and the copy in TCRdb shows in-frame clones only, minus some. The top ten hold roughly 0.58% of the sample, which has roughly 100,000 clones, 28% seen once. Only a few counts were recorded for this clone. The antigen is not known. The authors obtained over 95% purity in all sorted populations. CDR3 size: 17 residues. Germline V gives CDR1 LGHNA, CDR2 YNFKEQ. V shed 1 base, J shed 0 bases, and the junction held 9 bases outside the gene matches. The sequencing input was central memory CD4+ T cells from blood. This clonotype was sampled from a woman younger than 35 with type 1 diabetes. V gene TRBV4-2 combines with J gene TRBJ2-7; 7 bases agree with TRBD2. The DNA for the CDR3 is TGTGCCAGCAGCCAAGCGGCCACGGGGGGATCCTCCTACGAGCAGTACTTC. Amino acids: CASSQAATGGSSYEQYF.